These 28 T cell receptor beta chains came from one sample sequenced in a study of control samples from healthy donors and cancer patients. Produced via immunoSEQ multiplex PCR; TCRdb's table is partial and in-frame only. This table has about 92,000 clones, roughly 86% appearing once. The material sequenced was blood. All receptors come from a woman aged 60-75 years in good health.

The V gene is TRBV3-1 (or the pseudogene TRBV3-2), the J gene TRBJ1-1, with D possibly TRBD1 on 5 matching bases. Germline V gives CDR1 LGHDT, CDR2 YNNKEL (reference sequence). The CDR3 covers 14 residues. V shed 1 base and J shed 5 bases, with 11 bases lying between them. CDR3 in DNA: TGTGCCAGCAGCCAAGCAGGGTCCGGGACTGAAGCTTTCTTT. It is translated as CASSQAGSGTEAFF.

The chain carries TRBV29-1 and TRBJ1-5; tentative D call: TRBD1 (5 bases). V dropped 4 bases and J dropped 6 bases, with 10 bases sitting between them. CDR1 is SQVTM and CDR2 is ANQGSEA in the germline V gene. The CDR3 is 12 residues long. The CDR3 here is CSVGAGGQPQHF. The CDR3 nucleotides are TGCAGCGTTGGGGCGGGGGGTCAGCCCCAGCATTTT.

The rearrangement uses TRBV2 and TRBJ2-2, with D maybe TRBD2 (5 bases). The V and J ends lost 5 bases and 2 bases respectively, with 12 bases between them. CDR1 is SNHLY, CDR2 FYNNEI, per germline. The CDR3 loop spans 15 amino acids. The CDR3 sequence is CASSLDLSNTGELFF. In DNA, the CDR3 is TGTGCCAGCAGTCTGGACTTATCCAACACCGGGGAGCTGTTTTTT.

J is TRBJ2-3 and V is TRBV2; 12 nucleotides line up with TRBD2. V was clipped by 4 bases and J by 4 bases; unmatched bases: 3. The CDR3 runs 15 residues. Germline values: CDR1 SNHLY, CDR2 FYNNEI. DNA for the CDR3: TGTGCCAGCAGTGGACTAGCGGGGGTTGCAGATACGCAGTATTTT. This sequence encodes CASSGLAGVADTQYF.

The chain links TRBV21-1 to TRBJ2-1; the table's D call of TRBD2 was not tested on the DNA. TRBV21-1 is classified as a pseudogene. There are 16 residues in the CDR3. DNA of the CDR3: TGTGCCAGCAGCAAAGGCTCCCCGAGCTCCTACAATGAGCAGTTCTTC. Its protein is CASSKGSPSSYNEQFF.

V and J are TRBV28 and TRBJ1-3; 8 bases map to TRBD1. The germline gives CDR1 MDHEN, CDR2 SYDVKM. Trimming cost V 8 bases and J 0 bases; bases outside gene matches: 6. The CDR3 is made up of 15 amino acids. CDR3: CASSRTGTSGNTIYF. CDR3 in DNA: TGTGCCAGCTCCCGGACAGGGACCTCTGGAAACACCATATATTTT.

This clone was counted between two and nine times. The chain joins TRBV5-1 to TRBJ2-7, with 7 bases identical to TRBD2. V shed 0 bases and J 4 bases; nucleotides not matched to a gene: 7. The V gene's germline CDR1 is SGHRS and CDR2 YFSETQ. The CDR3 sequence is 15 residues long. The CDR3: CASSLGGGSAYEQYF. The CDR3 coding sequence is TGCGCCAGCAGCTTGGGTGGCGGGAGTGCGTACGAGCAGTACTTC.

This chain uses TRBV5-1 with TRBJ2-5, with 9 bases identical to TRBD1. This CDR3 has 13 amino acids. V lost 5 bases, J lost 5 bases, and 4 bases stayed unmatched. Germline V gene data show CDR1 as SGHRS and CDR2 as YFSETQ. In nucleotides, the CDR3 is TGCGCCAGCAGTCCACAGGGGGCGGAGACCCAGTACTTC. Protein: CASSPQGAETQYF.

This chain links TRBV11-2 with TRBJ2-1; D uncertain. Germline V gives CDR1 SGHAT, CDR2 FQNNGV. Trimming removed 1 base at V and 8 bases at J, with 9 bases between. The CDR3 length is 13 residues. CDR3 nucleotides: TGTGCCAGCAGCTTAGGTCAGGTTTATGAGCAGTTCTTC. Translating it yields CASSLGQVYEQFF. The whole variable domain, remainder taken from reference TRBV11-2 and TRBJ2-1, is EAGVAQSPRYKIIEKRQSVAFWCNPISGHATLYWYQQILGQGPKLLIQFQNNGVVDDSQLPKDRFSAERLKGVDSTLKIQPAKLEDSAVYLCASSLGQVYEQFFGPGTRLTVL.

The chain is built from TRBV19 and TRBJ1-1, with 9 nucleotides matching TRBD1. Per the germline V gene, CDR1 is LNHDA and CDR2 is SQIVND (reference sequence). Germline trimming cut 3 bases from V and 11 bases from J; bases unmatched to any gene: 7. CDR3 length: 13 residues. CDR3 coding DNA: TGTGCCAGTAGTATCCCCGGGACAGGGATGGCTTTCTTT. It specifies CASSIPGTGMAFF.

The genes are TRBV12-5 and TRBJ1-2; 8 bases align to TRBD1. CDR1 and CDR2 from the germline V gene are LGHNT and FRNRAP. The V gene end was trimmed by 1 base and the J gene end by 7 bases; junction bases not matched to a gene: 2. The length of the CDR3 is 13 residues. Written as DNA, the CDR3 is TGTGCTAGTGGTTTGGCAGGACAGGGTGGCTACACCTTC. Its protein is CASGLAGQGGYTF.

The chain combines TRBV6-1 with TRBJ2-5; D call uncertain. The CDR3 has 12 amino acids. CDR1 MNHNS and CDR2 SASEGT come from the germline V gene. Trimming removed 2 bases at V and 4 bases at J, with 5 bases between. The CDR3, as DNA: TGTGCCAGCAGTGAACTAGTAGAGACCCAGTACTTC. This translates into CASSELVETQYF.

The DNA for the CDR3 is TGTGCCACCAGTGGTCGACAGGGCGGACTAGCGGGGCCGCTAGATACGCAGTATTTT. It specifies CATSGRQGGLAGPLDTQYF. V usage is TRBV24-1 and J usage is TRBJ2-3, with TRBD2 matching over 12 bases. CDR1 and CDR2 from the germline V gene are KGHDR and SFDVKD. V gave up 5 bases and J gave up 5 bases; unmatched junction bases: 16. The CDR3 runs 19 residues.

About this clone: Other nucleotide sequences in the sample specify the same CDR3. This chain joins TRBV5-1 and TRBJ1-3; D not certain. Trimming shortened V by 0 bases and J by 4 bases, and 8 bases separated the two germline ends. This CDR3 is built from 14 residues. Germline values: CDR1 SGHRS, CDR2 YFSETQ. The DNA for the CDR3 is TGCGCCAGCAGCTTGGGCGGCTCAGGAAACACCATATATTTT. Amino acid sequence: CASSLGGSGNTIYF.

In this sample, this clone turned up a few times. The chain uses TRBV6-5 and TRBJ1-6; a possible D gene is TRBD1 (6 bases). The CDR3 has 15 residues. The V end lost 2 bases, the J end lost 10 bases, and 15 bases lay between the germline ends. CDR1 and CDR2 (germline): MNHEY, SVGAGI. In DNA form, the CDR3 reads TGTGCCAGCAGTTACAATACAGGGTCTAGCTCACCCCTCCACTTT. It translates to CASSYNTGSSSPLHF.

V is TRBV6-6 and J is TRBJ2-7; D gene ambiguous. This CDR3 contains 13 residues. Germline V gene data show CDR1 as MNHNY and CDR2 as SVGAGI (reference sequence). Trimming shortened V by 7 bases and J by 3 bases, and 13 bases separated the two germline ends. CDR3 coding DNA: TGTGCCAGCATGCCTGGGCAGAACTACGAGCAGTACTTC. Amino acid sequence: CASMPGQNYEQYF.

CDR3 DNA: TGTGCCAGCAGTGTTAGACAGGGTGACACTGAAGCTTTCTTT. Translating it yields CASSVRQGDTEAFF. The rearrangement links TRBV6-6 to TRBJ1-1; 7 nucleotides line up with TRBD1. The CDR3 loop spans 14 amino acids. CDR1 is MNHNY, CDR2 SVGAGI, per germline (reference sequence). J lost 3 bases, V lost 5 bases, and 6 bases had no gene match.

The rearrangement joins TRBV20-1 to TRBJ2-7; D uncertain. CDR1 is DFQATT and CDR2 is SNEGSKA in the germline V gene (reference sequence). Deletions cut 3 bases from V and 5 bases from J, with 8 bases between. The CDR3 is 11 residues long. CDR3 in amino acids: CSASSSHEQYF. CDR3 nucleotides: TGCAGTGCTAGCAGTTCCCACGAGCAGTACTTC.

This rearrangement joins TRBV10-3 to TRBJ1-2; possible D gene TRBD1, 6 bases. Trimming took off 6 bases at V and 6 bases at J, with 14 bases between the two ends. The CDR3 has 13 residues. Germline values: CDR1 ENHRY, CDR2 SYGVKD. The CDR3 sequence: CAISAGGANGYTF. DNA for the CDR3: TGTGCCATCAGCGCGGGGGGGGCTAATGGCTACACCTTC.

The J gene is TRBJ1-2, the V gene TRBV19; a possible D gene is TRBD1 (5 bases). In germline, CDR1 is LNHDA, CDR2 SQIVND (reference sequence). The CDR3 totals 14 residues. Trimming pared 7 bases from V and 8 bases from J, leaving 20 bases between. In DNA form, the CDR3 reads TGTGCCAGTAATAGTTATGGGGGGTTCTACGGCTACACCTTC. This gives the protein CASNSYGGFYGYTF.

The rearrangement joins TRBV27 to TRBJ2-1; the match to TRBD2 covers 9 bases. The CDR3 runs to 15 residues. The germline CDR1 and CDR2 sequences are MNHEY and SMNVEV (reference sequence). Trimming took 2 bases from V and 4 from J; bases not matched to a gene: 3. DNA for the CDR3: TGTGCCAGCAGTTTAGGAGCGGGAGGATACAATGAGCAGTTCTTC. It is translated as CASSLGAGGYNEQFF.

The chain recombines TRBV4-3 with TRBJ1-4; 12 nucleotides match TRBD1. The CDR3 contains 17 residues. J was trimmed by 3 bases and V by 3 bases; bases with no gene match: 5. Germline V gives CDR1 LGHNA, CDR2 YSLEER. CDR3 coding DNA: TGCGCCAGCAGCCAGGGGACAGGGGGCGCTTCTAATGAAAAACTGTTTTTT. Protein: CASSQGTGGASNEKLFF.

This chain connects TRBV10-3 to TRBJ1-6, with a possible D match to TRBD1 (6 bases). V shed 2 bases and J shed 7 bases, with 9 bases lying between them. The CDR3 has 14 amino acids. CDR1 is ENHRY, CDR2 SYGVKD, per germline. The CDR3 DNA reads TGTGCCATCAGTGAGCTACAGGGAAATTCACCCCTCCACTTT. Amino acids: CAISELQGNSPLHF.

This chain connects TRBV7-9 to TRBJ2-5; the D call may be TRBD1 or TRBD2 (6 bases each). V was cut by 2 bases and J by 5 bases, with 12 bases left in between. This CDR3 has 14 amino acids. Per germline, CDR1 SEHNR and CDR2 FQNEAQ (reference sequence). CDR3 bases: TGTGCCAGCAGCTTAAGAGAAGGGGGGGAGACCCAGTACTTC. This translates into CASSLREGGETQYF.

The chain is built from TRBV27 and TRBJ1-2; weak D call: TRBD1 (6 bases). This CDR3 is built from 14 residues. V was trimmed by 5 bases and J by 8 bases, leaving 18 bases between them. The germline V gene has CDR1 MNHEY and CDR2 SMNVEV (reference sequence). The CDR3: CASSPNAGDWGYTF. CDR3 DNA: TGTGCCAGCAGTCCTAACGCAGGGGATTGGGGCTACACCTTC.

CDR3 loop: CASSSIGQGNQPQHF. CDR3 bases: TGTGCCAGCTCATCGATAGGACAGGGTAATCAGCCCCAGCATTTT. This chain uses TRBV18 with TRBJ1-5; TRBD1 agrees at 8 bases. Germline-derived CDR1 and CDR2 are KGHSH and LQKENI. The CDR3 length is 15 residues. V lost 5 bases to trimming and J lost 4 bases; unmatched junction nucleotides: 7. The complete variable domain, with remaining parts taken from reference TRBV18 and TRBJ1-5, reads NAGVMQNPRHLVRRRGQEARLRCSPMKGHSHVYWYRQLPEEGLKFMVYLQKENIIDESGMPKERFSAEFPKEGPSILRIQQVVRGDSAAYFCASSSIGQGNQPQHFGDGTRLSIL.

This clone was counted a single time. This chain links TRBV4-3 with TRBJ2-1; TRBD2 might be the D (6 bases). Looked up from germline, CDR1 is LGHNA and CDR2 is YSLEER. Trimming shortened V by 1 base and J by 10 bases, and 14 bases separated the two germline ends. This CDR3 region has 14 residues. CDR3 coding DNA: TGCGCCAGCAGCCAAGTGCTATCTGGGAGGGAGCAGTTCTTC. Translated, it gives CASSQVLSGREQFF.

This chain joins TRBV11-3 and TRBJ2-7, with 7 bases that match TRBD2. V shed 5 bases and J 3 bases; nucleotides not matched to a gene: 10. CDR1 is SGHNT and CDR2 is YENEEA in the germline V gene. The CDR3 contains 15 residues. The chain's CDR3 is CASSPSGDGVYEQYF. The DNA for the CDR3 is TGTGCCAGCAGCCCAAGCGGGGATGGTGTCTACGAGCAGTACTTC.